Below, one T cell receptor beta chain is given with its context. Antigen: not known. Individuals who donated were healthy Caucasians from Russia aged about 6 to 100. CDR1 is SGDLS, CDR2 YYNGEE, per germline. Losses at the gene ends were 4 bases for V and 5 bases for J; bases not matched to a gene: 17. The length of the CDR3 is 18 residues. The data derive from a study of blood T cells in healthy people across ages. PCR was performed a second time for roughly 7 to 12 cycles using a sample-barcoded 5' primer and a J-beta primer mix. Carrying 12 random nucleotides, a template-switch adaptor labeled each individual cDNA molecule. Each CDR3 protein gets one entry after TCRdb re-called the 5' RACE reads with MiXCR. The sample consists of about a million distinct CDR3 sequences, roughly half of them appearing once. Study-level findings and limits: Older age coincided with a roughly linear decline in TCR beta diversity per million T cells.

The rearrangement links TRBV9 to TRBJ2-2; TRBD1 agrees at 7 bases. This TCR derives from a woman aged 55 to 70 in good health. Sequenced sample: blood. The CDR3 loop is CASSQHITGQVATGELFF. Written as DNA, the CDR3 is TGTGCCAGCAGCCAACACATAACCGGACAGGTCGCGACCGGGGAGCTGTTTTTT.